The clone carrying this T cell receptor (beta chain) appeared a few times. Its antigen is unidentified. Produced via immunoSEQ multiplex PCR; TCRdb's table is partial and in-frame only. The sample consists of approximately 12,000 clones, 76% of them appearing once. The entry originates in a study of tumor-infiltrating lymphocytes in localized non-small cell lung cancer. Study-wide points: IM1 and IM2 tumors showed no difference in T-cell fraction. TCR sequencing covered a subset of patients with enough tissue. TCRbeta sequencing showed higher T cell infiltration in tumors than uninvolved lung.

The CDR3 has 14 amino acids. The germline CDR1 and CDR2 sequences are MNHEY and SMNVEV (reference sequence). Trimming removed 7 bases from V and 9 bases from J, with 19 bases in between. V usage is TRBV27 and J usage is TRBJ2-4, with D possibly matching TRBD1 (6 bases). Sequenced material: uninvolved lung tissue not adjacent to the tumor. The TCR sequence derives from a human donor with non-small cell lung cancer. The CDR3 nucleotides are TGTGCCAGCAACCCACAGGGTTCTAGGGGCATTCAGTACTTC. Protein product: CASNPQGSRGIQYF.